The 26 T cell receptor beta chains given below trace back to one sample, sequenced in a study of long-term antiretroviral therapy in people with HIV. Run at survey level, the immunoSEQ assay was version v3.0. The table came from immunoSEQ multiplex PCR; TCRdb's copy has only in-frame clones and leaves some out. The sample holds approximately 35,000 clones; around 94% are singletons and the top ten take around 3.8%. Sequencing used unsorted PBMCs, obtained just over 5 years after starting antiretroviral therapy. The source of these receptors is a woman in her 50s with HIV.

The gene calls are TRBV5-1 and TRBJ2-3; TRBD2 aligns across 9 bases. The CDR3 runs 15 residues. The V segment lost 0 bases and the J segment 3 bases; nucleotides outside the gene matches: 2. Germline CDR1 and CDR2: SGHRS and YFSETQ. The CDR3 bases are TGCGCCAGCAGCTTGGGACTAGCGGATACAGATACGCAGTATTTT. Encoded protein: CASSLGLADTDTQYF.

V gene TRBV28 combines with J gene TRBJ2-7; TRBD2 agrees at 7 bases. From germline, CDR1 is MDHEN and CDR2 SYDVKM. The CDR3 runs 11 residues. V lost 11 bases to trimming and J lost 2 bases; unmatched junction nucleotides: 3. Here the CDR3 DNA reads TGTGCCGGGGGGGGGACCTACGAGCAGTACTTC. Translation: CAGGGTYEQYF.

The chain is built from TRBV27 and TRBJ2-2; 15 nucleotides line up with TRBD2. J was trimmed by 5 bases and V by 5 bases; bases with no gene match: 6. This CDR3 comprises 17 residues. Germline CDR1 MNHEY, CDR2 SMNVEV (reference sequence). The CDR3 nucleotides read TGTGCCAGCAGTACTGGACTAGCGGGGGGGCAAACCGGGGAGCTGTTTTTT. It specifies CASSTGLAGGQTGELFF.

The chain carries TRBV7-6 and TRBJ2-3; D is unresolved. This CDR3 spans 14 amino acids. Trimming took off 2 bases at V and 2 bases at J, with 8 bases between the two ends. The germline V gene has CDR1 SGHVS and CDR2 FNYEAQ. The CDR3 protein is CASSLQQATDTQYF. DNA of the CDR3: TGTGCCAGCAGCTTACAGCAGGCCACAGATACGCAGTATTTT.

V and J are TRBV5-1 and TRBJ1-1; D is perhaps TRBD1 (5 bases). The CDR3 is 13 amino acids. Germline V gives CDR1 SGHRS, CDR2 YFSETQ. V was cut by 2 bases and J by 3 bases, with 8 bases left in between. The CDR3 DNA reads TGCGCCAGCAGCTTCAGGGAAGACACTGAAGCTTTCTTT. Translation: CASSFREDTEAFF.

The genes are TRBV25-1 and TRBJ1-1; D unclear. This CDR3 contains 15 residues. Germline assignment: CDR1 MGHDK and CDR2 SYGVNS. Trimming left V 3 bases short and J 1 base short, with 12 bases between. CDR3 sequence reads: CASSDAGRGNTEAFF. CDR3 nucleotides: TGTGCCAGCAGTGACGCCGGAAGAGGGAACACTGAAGCTTTCTTT. Full variable domain (remainder filled in from reference TRBV25-1 and TRBJ1-1): EADIYQTPRYLVIGTGKKITLECSQTMGHDKMYWYQQDPGMELHLIHYSYGVNSTEKGDLSSESTVSRIRTEHFPLTLESARPSHTSQYLCASSDAGRGNTEAFFGQGTRLTVV.

V usage is TRBV4-2 and J usage is TRBJ1-2, with 7 bases lining up with TRBD1. Germline lookup yields CDR1 LGHNA and CDR2 YNFKEQ. The trim removed 0 bases at V and 6 bases at J, leaving 7 bases unmatched. CDR3 length: 15 residues. CDR3 sequence reads: CASSQDSPGGDGYTF. The CDR3 nucleotides read TGTGCCAGCAGCCAAGACTCCCCAGGGGGTGATGGCTACACCTTC.

The genes are TRBV6-5 and TRBJ1-1, with TRBD1 identical over 10 bases. The V gene's germline CDR1 is MNHEY and CDR2 SVGAGI. The CDR3 length is 15 residues. Trimming took 5 bases from V and 4 from J; bases not matched to a gene: 7. The CDR3 bases are TGTGCCAGCAGTAGAACCGGGACAGGGGTCACTGAAGCTTTCTTT. Translation: CASSRTGTGVTEAFF.

V gene TRBV28 combines with J gene TRBJ2-3; D remains ambiguous. CDR3 size: 14 residues. V was trimmed by 4 bases and J by 0 bases, leaving 8 bases between them. The germline V gene has CDR1 MDHEN and CDR2 SYDVKM. The CDR3: CASSSTESTDTQYF. CDR3 coding DNA: TGTGCCAGCAGTTCGACCGAAAGCACAGATACGCAGTATTTT.

The CDR3 DNA sequence: TGTGCCAGCAGCTCAAGGGTGGAGACCCAGTACTTC. It translates to CASSSRVETQYF. This chain joins TRBV5-6 and TRBJ2-5; D is unclear. Germline lookup yields CDR1 SGHDT and CDR2 YYEEEE. The CDR3 contains 12 residues. V was trimmed by 3 bases and J by 5 bases, leaving 8 bases between them.

The chain joins TRBV5-1 to TRBJ2-3, with 8 bases matching TRBD2. The germline V gene encodes CDR1 SGHRS and CDR2 YFSETQ. The junction had 6 bases not matched to a gene; V was cut back by 1 base and J by 5 bases. CDR3 size: 15 residues. The CDR3 loop is CASSLSGTRGDTQYF. CDR3 sequence (DNA): TGCGCCAGCAGCTTGAGTGGGACTAGGGGAGATACGCAGTATTTT.

CDR3 residues: CASSRGLSYEQYF. The DNA for the CDR3 is TGTGCCAGCAGTCGGGGTCTCTCCTACGAGCAGTACTTC. V and J are TRBV6-1 and TRBJ2-7, with D perhaps TRBD2 (5 bases). The CDR3 length is 13 residues. From germline, CDR1 is MNHNS and CDR2 SASEGT. V was pared by 5 bases and J by 0 bases, with 8 bases between.

The genes are TRBV18 and TRBJ2-7; no definite D call. The germline V gene encodes CDR1 KGHSH and CDR2 LQKENI. This CDR3 comprises 13 residues. The ends were cut back, 2 bases at V and 3 bases at J, with 8 bases in the middle. The CDR3 bases are TGTGCCAGCTCACCATTGGGAAACTACGAGCAGTACTTC. It translates to CASSPLGNYEQYF.

J is TRBJ2-5 and V is TRBV15; 12 bases line up with TRBD2. The tail of the sequence fits TRBJ2-7 better, so the J call may be wrong. This CDR3 comprises 16 residues. Germline V gene lookup returns CDR1 LNHNV and CDR2 YYDKDF (reference sequence). The CDR3 sequence is CATSSMTSGGPYEQYF. Written as DNA, the CDR3 is TGTGCCACCAGCAGTATGACTAGCGGGGGCCCCTACGAGCAGTACTTC.

The V gene is TRBV25-1, the J gene TRBJ2-3, with D possibly being TRBD1 (5 bases). From germline, CDR1 is MGHDK and CDR2 SYGVNS. The CDR3 consists of 13 residues. V was cut by 3 bases and J by 5 bases, with 9 bases left in between. In DNA form, the CDR3 reads TGTGCCAGCAGTGAGAAGGGGAAAGATACGCAGTATTTT. Its protein is CASSEKGKDTQYF.

The chain links TRBV10-3 to TRBJ2-7, with D perhaps matching TRBD1 or TRBD2 (5 bases each). Germline assignment: CDR1 ENHRY and CDR2 SYGVKD. The V and J ends lost 11 bases and 4 bases respectively, with 12 bases between them. This CDR3 contains 11 residues. The CDR3 reads CASRGAYEQYF. Here the CDR3 DNA reads TGTGCCTCTCGAGGGGCTTACGAGCAGTACTTC.

The V call is TRBV28, the J call TRBJ1-5; D possibly corresponds to TRBD1 (6 bases). CDR1 MDHEN and CDR2 SYDVKM come from the germline V gene. V was clipped by 3 bases and J by 5 bases, with 17 bases between them. This CDR3 is built from 16 residues. The CDR3 nucleotides are TGTGCCAGCAGTTTTGCCAGGGGAGTAGGTGATCAGCCCCAGCATTTT. Encoded protein: CASSFARGVGDQPQHF.

The chain joins TRBV5-4 to TRBJ1-2; tentatively, D is TRBD1 (6 bases). CDR1 is SGHNT, CDR2 YYREEE, per germline (reference sequence). V was pared by 3 bases and J by 0 bases, with 15 bases between. CDR3 size: 16 residues. The CDR3 spells CASSSPHGTPNYGYTF. Here the CDR3 DNA reads TGTGCCAGCAGCTCGCCTCACGGGACACCTAACTATGGCTACACCTTC.

The chain recombines TRBV5-6 with TRBJ1-2; TRBD1 matches at 9 bases. The CDR3 is made up of 13 amino acids. V trimming: 6 bases; J trimming: 6 bases; junction bases outside the gene matches: 6. Germline-derived CDR1 and CDR2 are SGHDT and YYEEEE. This CDR3 is CASTWGQGDGYTF. CDR3 bases: TGTGCCAGCACCTGGGGACAGGGTGATGGCTACACCTTC.

The chain employs TRBV18 and TRBJ1-2; D is possibly TRBD1 (6 bases). V was trimmed by 4 bases and J by 3 bases, leaving 9 bases between them. There are 13 residues in the CDR3. Germline V lookup: CDR1 KGHSH, CDR2 LQKENI. The CDR3 bases are TGTGCCAGCTCACTCAGGGGAGACTATGGCTACACCTTC. Its protein product is CASSLRGDYGYTF.

This rearrangement joins TRBV5-1 to TRBJ2-7; D perhaps matches TRBD1 (6 bases). The CDR3 runs 15 residues. Germline CDR1 reads SGHRS; CDR2 reads YFSETQ. Trimming took 0 bases from V and 5 from J, leaving 15 bases between them. The CDR3 nucleotides read TGCGCCAGCAGCTTGGGGGGACGACAGGTCGACGAGCAGTACTTC. This translates into CASSLGGRQVDEQYF.

This clone came up once. The chain joins TRBV6-5 to TRBJ1-1; D remains ambiguous. This CDR3 has 11 amino acids. CDR1 and CDR2 from the germline V gene are MNHEY and SVGAGI. Trimming took 5 bases from V and 3 from J, leaving 4 bases between them. This CDR3 reads CASSQDTEAFF. CDR3 nucleotides: TGTGCCAGCAGTCAGGACACTGAAGCTTTCTTT.

The chain joins TRBV4-2 to TRBJ1-4; 10 nucleotides agree with TRBD1. The CDR3 runs 15 residues. V trimming: 5 bases; J trimming: 5 bases; junction bases outside the gene matches: 5. Germline values: CDR1 LGHNA, CDR2 YNFKEQ. The CDR3 spells CASSFWTGGNEKLFF. In DNA form, the CDR3 reads TGTGCCAGCAGCTTCTGGACAGGGGGGAATGAAAAACTGTTTTTT.

The chain uses TRBV6-1 and TRBJ1-2; D is uncertain. The CDR3 extends over 15 amino acids. The germline V and J ends were trimmed by 5 bases and 0 bases, with 13 bases remaining between them. Germline V CDR1 and CDR2: MNHNS, SASEGT. The CDR3: CASSQWANSNYGYTF. In DNA, the CDR3 is TGTGCCAGCAGTCAGTGGGCCAACTCTAACTATGGCTACACCTTC.

The gene calls are TRBV7-9 and TRBJ2-7; no clear D. CDR3 length: 12 amino acids. Trimming removed 3 bases from V and 5 bases from J, with 8 bases in between. Looked up from germline, CDR1 is SEHNR and CDR2 is FQNEAQ (reference sequence). The DNA of the CDR3 is TGTGCCAGCAGCTTTGAACCCCACGAGCAGTACTTC. Translating gives CASSFEPHEQYF.

The J gene is TRBJ1-1, the V gene TRBV14; the D gene is possibly TRBD1 (5 bases). CDR1 and CDR2 from the germline V gene are SGHDN and FVKESK. The CDR3 covers 14 residues. Trimming removed 6 bases from V and 0 bases from J, with 11 bases in between. The CDR3 sequence is CASSLGRLNTEAFF. CDR3 sequence (DNA): TGTGCCAGCAGTCTGGGACGGTTGAACACTGAAGCTTTCTTT. Full variable domain (outside the CDR3, taken from reference TRBV14 and TRBJ1-1): EAGVTQFPSHSVIEKGQTVTLRCDPISGHDNLYWYRRVMGKEIKFLLHFVKESKQDESGMPNNRFLAERTGGTYSTLKVQPAELEDSGVYFCASSLGRLNTEAFFGQGTRLTVV.